The 16 T cell receptor beta chains presented below share a single source sample, sequenced in a study of T cell repertoires in cytomegalovirus infection. Their cognate antigens are unknown. One entry per CDR3 protein results from TCRdb running MiXCR on the reads. The repertoire holds hundreds of thousands of distinct CDR3 sequences, with around 30% as singletons. The sample here was cultured PBMCs, taken from culture after CMV antigen stimulation. These receptors were obtained from a human donor in good health (CMV status not recorded). Some clones in this sample may be carry-over from other donors' samples.

This clonotype showed up many times. The V call is TRBV25-1, the J call TRBJ1-3; 8 bases match TRBD1. CDR3 length: 13 residues. V gave up 8 bases and J gave up 4 bases; unmatched junction bases: 4. CDR1 and CDR2 from the germline V gene are MGHDK and SYGVNS. CDR3 in amino acids: CASSTGVGNTIYF. DNA for the CDR3: TGTGCCAGCTCGACAGGGGTCGGAAACACCATATATTTT.

J is TRBJ2-7 and V is TRBV7-8; D ambiguous. Looked up from germline, CDR1 is SGHVS and CDR2 is FQNEAQ. CDR3 size: 10 residues. Trimming took 5 bases from V and 3 from J, leaving 2 bases between them. The DNA of the CDR3 is TGTGCCAGCAGCAACTACGAGCAGTACTTC. Translating gives CASSNYEQYF.

This clonotype has ten or more counts. CDR3 loop: CASSLAMPVDQPQHF. The CDR3 nucleotides read TGTGCCAGCAGCTTAGCGATGCCAGTGGATCAGCCCCAGCATTTT. The rearrangement uses TRBV7-2 and TRBJ1-5; no firm D call. This CDR3 comprises 15 residues. V lost 0 bases, J lost 5 bases, and 11 bases lay in between. Germline values: CDR1 SGHTA, CDR2 FQGNSA.

This clonotype turned up a few times. The chain recombines TRBV12-3 or TRBV12-4 with TRBJ1-2; D is uncertain. CDR3 length: 13 residues. The V end lost 4 bases, the J end lost 4 bases, and 10 bases lay between the germline ends. CDR3 amino acids: CASSYEVRYGYTF. The CDR3 DNA reads as TGTGCCAGCAGTTATGAGGTCCGCTATGGCTACACCTTC.

This clonotype showed up just a few times. V is TRBV7-9 and J is TRBJ2-1; D uncertain. This CDR3 spans 14 amino acids. V dropped 5 bases and J dropped 3 bases, with 11 bases sitting between them. Germline CDR1 reads SEHNR; CDR2 reads FQNEAQ (reference sequence). CDR3 in amino acids: CASSRVGSYNEQFF. CDR3 sequence (DNA): TGTGCCAGCAGCCGAGTTGGCAGCTACAATGAGCAGTTCTTC.

This clonotype has just a few counts. The rearrangement joins TRBV20-1 to TRBJ2-7, with TRBD1 identical over 8 bases. The CDR3 covers 16 residues. The ends lost 1 base at V and 2 bases at J; junction bases unmatched: 10. CDR1 and CDR2 (germline): DFQATT, SNEGSKA (reference sequence). This CDR3 is CSARASSGQAAYEQYF. CDR3 DNA sequence: TGCAGTGCTAGAGCGTCTTCGGGACAGGCCGCCTACGAGCAGTACTTC.

The V call is TRBV7-9, the J call TRBJ1-1; 8 bases map to TRBD1. This CDR3 comprises 14 residues. CDR1 and CDR2 (germline): SEHNR, FQNEAQ (reference sequence). V dropped 11 bases and J dropped 1; count of bases not matched to a gene: 9. The CDR3 DNA reads as TGTGCCGGCGACAGGGGATTTGGGAACACTGAAGCTTTCTTT. This encodes CAGDRGFGNTEAFF.

The chain links TRBV14 to TRBJ1-2; 9 bases line up with TRBD1. CDR3 length: 17 residues. Germline values: CDR1 SGHDN, CDR2 FVKESK. V trimming: 5 bases; J trimming: 1 base; junction bases outside the gene matches: 11. CDR3: CASSVWTGASGNYGYTF. In DNA, the CDR3 is TGTGCCAGCAGCGTTTGGACAGGGGCCTCCGGTAACTATGGCTACACCTTC. The whole variable domain, remainder taken from reference TRBV14 and TRBJ1-2, is EAGVTQFPSHSVIEKGQTVTLRCDPISGHDNLYWYRRVMGKEIKFLLHFVKESKQDESGMPNNRFLAERTGGTYSTLKVQPAELEDSGVYFCASSVWTGASGNYGYTFGSGTRLTVV.

The rearrangement uses TRBV19 and TRBJ2-5, with 14 positions matching TRBD2. The CDR3 runs to 16 residues. The trim removed 5 bases at V and 2 bases at J, leaving 4 bases unmatched. Per germline, CDR1 LNHDA and CDR2 SQIVND (reference sequence). The CDR3 region is CASSLGLAGAQETQYF. CDR3 bases: TGTGCCAGTAGTTTGGGACTAGCGGGAGCTCAAGAGACCCAGTACTTC.

This clonotype appeared a few times. V usage is TRBV6-2 or TRBV6-3 and J usage is TRBJ2-1; 8 bases line up with TRBD2. The V gene's germline CDR1 is MNHEY and CDR2 SVGEGT. Unmatched junction bases numbered 2, after V lost 7 bases and J lost 3 bases. The CDR3 is 13 residues long. CDR3 protein: CASKSGSYNEQFF. The CDR3, as DNA: TGTGCCAGCAAGAGCGGGAGCTACAATGAGCAGTTCTTC.

The chain employs TRBV15 and TRBJ2-7; 7 positions agree with TRBD1. The V and J ends lost 0 bases and 5 bases, in that order; junction bases with no gene match: 10. The CDR3 is made up of 16 amino acids. From germline, CDR1 is LNHNV and CDR2 YYDKDF (reference sequence). CDR3 loop: CATSRDLRQGGHEQYF. The CDR3 region has the DNA TGTGCCACCAGCAGAGACCTCAGACAGGGCGGCCACGAGCAGTACTTC.

This clonotype was counted many times. The rearrangement links TRBV7-2 to TRBJ1-1, with D maybe TRBD1 (5 bases). With 5 bases removed from V and 4 bases from J, the gap between germline ends came to 14 bases. The CDR3 runs to 14 residues. The germline gives CDR1 SGHTA, CDR2 FQGNSA. Here the CDR3 reads CASSRDAGGTEAFF. CDR3 bases: TGTGCCAGCAGCCGAGATGCGGGGGGCACTGAAGCTTTCTTT.

The V gene is TRBV12-3 or TRBV12-4, the J gene TRBJ1-1, with D uncertain. The length of the CDR3 is 14 residues. The germline V and J ends were trimmed by 2 bases and 1 base, with 8 bases remaining between them. CDR3 sequence: CASSLRHPNTEAFF. The CDR3, as DNA: TGTGCCAGCAGTTTACGGCACCCGAACACTGAAGCTTTCTTT.

V and J are TRBV10-3 and TRBJ1-6, with D tentatively TRBD1 (5 bases). CDR1 is ENHRY and CDR2 is SYGVKD in the germline V gene. Trimming removed 3 bases from V and 10 bases from J, with 13 bases in between. CDR3 length: 14 amino acids. This chain's CDR3 is CAISDQGPASPLHF. CDR3 nucleotides: TGTGCCATCAGTGATCAGGGACCGGCCTCACCCCTCCACTTT.

This clonotype was counted a single time. This rearrangement joins TRBV10-3 to TRBJ1-2, with D perhaps matching TRBD1 (5 bases). The CDR3 is made up of 12 amino acids. Trimming removed 0 bases at V and 7 bases at J, with 6 bases between. Germline V CDR1 and CDR2: ENHRY, SYGVKD. This CDR3 reads CAISESGAGYTF. DNA for the CDR3: TGTGCCATCAGTGAGTCTGGGGCTGGCTACACCTTC.

This clonotype appeared once. This chain links TRBV6-2 or TRBV6-3 with TRBJ2-6; D might be TRBD1 (7 bases). The CDR3 totals 17 residues. The ends were cut back, 9 bases at V and 0 bases at J, with 18 bases in the middle. Per the germline V gene, CDR1 is MNHEY and CDR2 is SVGEGT. This CDR3 reads CASLKGAGLSGANVLTF. As DNA, the CDR3 is TGTGCCAGTCTGAAGGGGGCGGGACTCTCTGGGGCCAACGTCCTGACTTTC.